The source of this T cell receptor beta chain is a study of read filtering for tumor transcriptome and immune sequencing. Overall study: Patients were approximately 17 male and 13 to 15 female, mean age about 65 years, range about 40 to 85.

To note about this clonotype: The antigen remains undetermined.

Study-wide results and limits: Single-read clonotypes: about 81.9% of IR-seq clonotypes (approximately 3.7% of reads), almost 75% of RNA-seq clonotypes (nearly 45% of reads). IR-seq and RNA-seq agreed better without single-read clonotypes.

The CDR3 runs to 14 residues. Deletions cut 0 bases from V and 2 bases from J, with 5 bases between. Germline values: CDR1 MGHRA, CDR2 YSYEKL. The library was built from roughly 400 ng RNA with molecular barcoded adaptors for alpha/delta and beta/gamma chains. TCRdb independently ran MiXCR on the reads; one entry per CDR3 protein. The table records around 60,000 distinct CDR3 sequences, roughly 18% of them present only once. This receptor was obtained from a donor at least 40 years old with multiple myeloma. The J gene is TRBJ1-5, the V gene TRBV4-1; D remains ambiguous. Input material: a population of CD138-negative cells sorted from bone marrow. The CDR3 protein is CASSQDSGNQPQHF. The CDR3 nucleotides read TGCGCCAGCAGCCAAGATAGTGGCAATCAGCCCCAGCATTTT.